This T cell receptor beta chain originates from a study of blood T cell repertoires in COVID-19. The overall study: The origin of the acute and convalescent COVID-19 samples was the United States, Italy and Spain. In each case, the material was cDNA or gDNA derived from T cells, B-cell-depleted T cells, or PBMCs.

This CDR3 is built from 13 residues. Germline V lookup: CDR1 SGHTA, CDR2 FQGTGA. With 0 bases removed from V and 0 bases from J, the gap between germline ends came to 3 bases. This clone was counted a few times. Per the authors' pipeline: Nucleated cell counts were estimated from reference gene primer amplification. Sequencing used immunoSEQ multiplex PCR; TCRdb keeps in-frame clones, though not all of them. D and trimming come from the DNA, and the V and J calls and clone size come from that table. Of tens of thousands of clones listed, about 89% are singletons. Sequenced sample: peripheral blood. V and J are TRBV7-3 and TRBJ2-7; D remains unclear. This TCR was recovered from a man aged 55 to 70 with acute or convalescent COVID-19. The CDR3 here is CASSLTSSYEQYF. CDR3 nucleotide sequence: TGTGCCAGCAGCTTAACCTCCTCCTACGAGCAGTACTTC. Combining the CDR3 with reference TRBV7-3 and TRBJ2-7 gives the whole variable domain GAGVSQTPSNKVTEKGKYVELRCDPISGHTALYWYRQSLGQGPEFLIYFQGTGAADDSGLPNDRFFAVRPEGSVSTLKIQRTERGDSAVYLCASSLTSSYEQYFGPGTRLTVT.